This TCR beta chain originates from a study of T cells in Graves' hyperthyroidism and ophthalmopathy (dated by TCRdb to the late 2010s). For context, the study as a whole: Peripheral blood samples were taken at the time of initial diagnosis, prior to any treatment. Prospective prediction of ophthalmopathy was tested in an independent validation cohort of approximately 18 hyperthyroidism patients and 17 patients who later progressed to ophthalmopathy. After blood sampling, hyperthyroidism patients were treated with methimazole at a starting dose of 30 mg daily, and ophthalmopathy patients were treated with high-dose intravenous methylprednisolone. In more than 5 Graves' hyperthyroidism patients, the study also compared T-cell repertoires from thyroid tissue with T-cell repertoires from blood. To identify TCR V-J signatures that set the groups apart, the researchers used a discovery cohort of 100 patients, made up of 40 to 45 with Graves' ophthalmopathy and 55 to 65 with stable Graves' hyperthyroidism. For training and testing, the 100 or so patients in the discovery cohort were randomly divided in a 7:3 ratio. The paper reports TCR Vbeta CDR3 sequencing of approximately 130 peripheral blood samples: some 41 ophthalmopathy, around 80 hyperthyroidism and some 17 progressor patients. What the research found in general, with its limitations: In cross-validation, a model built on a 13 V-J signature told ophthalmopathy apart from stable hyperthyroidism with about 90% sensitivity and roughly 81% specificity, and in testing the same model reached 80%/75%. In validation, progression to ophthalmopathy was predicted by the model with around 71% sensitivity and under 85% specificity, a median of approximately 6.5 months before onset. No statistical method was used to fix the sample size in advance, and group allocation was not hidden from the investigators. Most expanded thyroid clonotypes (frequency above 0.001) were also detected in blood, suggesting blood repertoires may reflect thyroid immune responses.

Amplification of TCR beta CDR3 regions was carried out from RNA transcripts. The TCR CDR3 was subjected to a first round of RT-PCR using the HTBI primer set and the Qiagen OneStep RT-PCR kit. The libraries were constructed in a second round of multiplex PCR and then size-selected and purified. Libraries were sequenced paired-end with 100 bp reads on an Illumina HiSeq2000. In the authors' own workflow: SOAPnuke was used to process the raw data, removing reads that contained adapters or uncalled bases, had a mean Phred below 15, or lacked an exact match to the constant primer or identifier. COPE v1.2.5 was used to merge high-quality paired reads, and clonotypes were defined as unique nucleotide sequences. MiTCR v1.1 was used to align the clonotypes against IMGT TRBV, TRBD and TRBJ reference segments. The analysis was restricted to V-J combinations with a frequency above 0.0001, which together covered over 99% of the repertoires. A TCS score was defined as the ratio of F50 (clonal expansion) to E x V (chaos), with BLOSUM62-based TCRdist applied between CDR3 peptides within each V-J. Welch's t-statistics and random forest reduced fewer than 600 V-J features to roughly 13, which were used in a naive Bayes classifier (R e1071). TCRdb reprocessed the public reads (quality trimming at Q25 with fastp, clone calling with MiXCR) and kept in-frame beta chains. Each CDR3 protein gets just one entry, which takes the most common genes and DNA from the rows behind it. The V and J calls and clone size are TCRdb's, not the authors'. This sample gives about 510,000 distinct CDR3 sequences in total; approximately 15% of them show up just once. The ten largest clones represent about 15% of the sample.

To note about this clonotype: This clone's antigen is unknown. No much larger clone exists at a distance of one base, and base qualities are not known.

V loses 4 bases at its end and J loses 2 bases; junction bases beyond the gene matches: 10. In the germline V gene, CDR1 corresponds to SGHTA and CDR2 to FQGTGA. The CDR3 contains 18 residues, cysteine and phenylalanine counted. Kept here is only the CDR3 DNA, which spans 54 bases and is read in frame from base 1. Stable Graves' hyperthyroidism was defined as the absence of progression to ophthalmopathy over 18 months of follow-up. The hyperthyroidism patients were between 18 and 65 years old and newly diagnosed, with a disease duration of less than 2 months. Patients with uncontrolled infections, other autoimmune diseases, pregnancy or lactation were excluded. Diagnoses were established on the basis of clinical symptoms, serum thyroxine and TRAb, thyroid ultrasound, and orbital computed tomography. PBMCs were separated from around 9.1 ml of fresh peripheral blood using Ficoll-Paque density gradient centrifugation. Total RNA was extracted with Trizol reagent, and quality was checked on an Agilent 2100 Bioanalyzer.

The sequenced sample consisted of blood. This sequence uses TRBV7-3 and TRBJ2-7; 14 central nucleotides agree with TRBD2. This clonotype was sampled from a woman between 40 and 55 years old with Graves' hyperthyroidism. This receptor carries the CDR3 CASSSPGLAGAIAYEQYF. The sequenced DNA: TGTGCCAGCAGCTCGCCGGGACTAGCGGGAGCAATCGCCTACGAGCAGTACTTC.